These 3 T cell receptor beta chains share one sample of origin, sequenced in a study of cytomegalovirus exposure and HLA in healthy donors. The PCR employed 60 Vbeta primers together with 13 Jbeta primers. Method: immunoSEQ multiplex PCR; TCRdb's copy keeps in-frame clones and lacks some. The sample yields around 100,000 clones, approximately 89% seen once. Source material: PBMCs. These receptors all stem from a man aged 25 to 40 in good health and CMV-seronegative.

The J gene is TRBJ2-7, the V gene TRBV29-1; D might be TRBD2 (6 bases). V gave up 6 bases and J gave up 1 base, with 13 bases separating them. Germline values: CDR1 SQVTM, CDR2 ANQGSEA. This CDR3 contains 13 residues. CDR3 DNA: TGCAGCGTCGGATCCGGGACTTCCTACGAGCAGTACTTC. Amino acids: CSVGSGTSYEQYF.

The CDR3 DNA follows: TGTGCCACCAGCAGAGAAGGGCAGGGGGCCGATGAGCAGTTCTTC. It encodes CATSREGQGADEQFF. The chain is built from TRBV15 and TRBJ2-1, with 8 bases matching TRBD1. V shed 0 bases, J shed 8 bases, and the junction held 6 bases outside the gene matches. The CDR3 runs 15 residues. The germline gives CDR1 LNHNV, CDR2 YYDKDF (reference sequence).

The chain carries TRBV9 and TRBJ1-1; weak D call: TRBD1 (5 bases). CDR1 and CDR2 (germline): SGDLS, YYNGEE. Trimming took off 0 bases at V and 7 bases at J, with 13 bases between the two ends. This CDR3 has 14 amino acids. CDR3: CASSVGIGQGEAFF. CDR3 DNA sequence: TGTGCCAGCAGCGTAGGAATTGGGCAGGGTGAAGCTTTCTTT. The complete variable domain, with remaining parts taken from reference TRBV9 and TRBJ1-1, reads DSGVTQTPKHLITATGQRVTLRCSPRSGDLSVYWYQQSLDQGLQFLIQYYNGEERAKGNILERFSAQQFPDLHSELNLSSLELGDSALYFCASSVGIGQGEAFFGQGTRLTVV.